This entry is about one T cell receptor (beta chain). The sample comes from a study of PD-1 and CTLA-4 blockade in melanoma. CDR3 length equals 15 residues. The V gene lost 1 base and the J gene lost 2 bases, with 14 bases spanning the gap. CDR1 is SQVTM, CDR2 ANQGSEA, per germline. Here immunoSEQ multiplex PCR was the method, and the copy in TCRdb shows in-frame clones only, minus some. The sample has more than 25,000 clones, roughly nine tenths seen once. The sample here was CD8+ T cells from peripheral blood, taken before anti-PD-1 treatment. This chain connects TRBV29-1 to TRBJ2-5; D remains ambiguous. The source of this sequence is a human donor with melanoma. As DNA, the CDR3 is TGCAGCGTTGAAGGCACTTGGTTTCAGCAAGAGACCCAGTACTTC. Translation gives CSVEGTWFQQETQYF.